The 26 T cell receptor beta chains in this list originate from one sample, sequenced in a study of T cell repertoires in cytomegalovirus infection. TCRdb called the reads again in MiXCR, with one record for every CDR3 protein. The data hold about 160,000 distinct CDR3 sequences, with 20% to 25% observed a single time. Their antigen targets remain unknown. The sequenced sample was CD8+ T cells from cultured PBMCs, obtained from culture after CMV antigen stimulation. These TCRs come from a human donor in good health (CMV status not recorded). Some clones in this sample may be carry-over from other donors' samples.

This clonotype occurred a few times. V is TRBV7-9 and J is TRBJ1-2; the D gene is possibly TRBD1 (6 bases). In germline, CDR1 is SEHNR, CDR2 FQNEAQ (reference sequence). This CDR3 contains 16 residues. Between the trimmed V and J ends, which lost 3 bases and 7 bases, there was a span of 21 bases. Here the CDR3 reads CASSLGSGHEIRGYTF. The CDR3, as DNA: TGTGCCAGCAGCTTGGGTTCGGGACACGAGATACGTGGCTACACCTTC.

The rearrangement uses TRBV28 and TRBJ1-5; D gene unclear. Deletions cut 1 base from V and 5 bases from J, with 12 bases between. Germline V gene data show CDR1 as MDHEN and CDR2 as SYDVKM. This CDR3 spans 15 amino acids. The CDR3 DNA follows: TGTGCCAGCAGTTTATTTCCTAGCGGCGATCAGCCCCAGCATTTT. Protein sequence: CASSLFPSGDQPQHF.

This clonotype was seen only a few times. V usage is TRBV7-2 and J usage is TRBJ1-1; D unclear. Germline V gives CDR1 SGHTA, CDR2 FQGNSA. V lost 5 bases and J 0 bases, leaving 10 bases between the germline ends. CDR3 length: 14 residues. For the CDR3, the DNA is TGTGCCAGCAGCGACGCCTTCATGAACACTGAAGCTTTCTTT. This codes for CASSDAFMNTEAFF.

This clonotype has only a few counts. The chain combines TRBV25-1 with TRBJ2-3; tentative D call: TRBD2 (5 bases). With 1 base removed from V and 0 bases from J, the gap between germline ends came to 11 bases. CDR3 length: 16 residues. Germline V CDR1 and CDR2: MGHDK, SYGVNS. The CDR3, as DNA: TGTGCCAGCAGTGAATGGGTAGCGACTAGCACAGATACGCAGTATTTT. As protein: CASSEWVATSTDTQYF.

The genes are TRBV5-5 and TRBJ1-1; the D gene is possibly TRBD1 (6 bases). CDR3 length: 16 amino acids. Trimming took 0 bases from V and 4 from J, leaving 16 bases between them. Germline CDR1 is SGHKS and CDR2 is YYEKEE (reference sequence). In DNA, the CDR3 is TGTGCCAGCAGCTTGGAGGGGGGAGGCCGGAGCACTGAAGCTTTCTTT. The encoded protein is CASSLEGGGRSTEAFF.

The V gene is TRBV5-1, the J gene TRBJ1-1; D call uncertain. The CDR3 contains 14 residues. V lost 4 bases and J 4 bases, leaving 14 bases between the germline ends. Germline values: CDR1 SGHRS, CDR2 YFSETQ. The CDR3 loop reads CASSPLRGLTEAFF. CDR3 sequence (DNA): TGCGCCAGCAGCCCCTTAAGAGGGCTCACTGAAGCTTTCTTT.

The chain combines TRBV7-9 with TRBJ2-5, with TRBD2 matching 11 bases. CDR1 is SEHNR, CDR2 FQNEAQ, per germline (reference sequence). V lost 4 bases and J lost 5; bases outside the gene matches: 15. The CDR3 length is 18 residues. In nucleotides, the CDR3 is TGTGCCAGCAGCTCAACCGTCGGTAGCGGGGGGGTCCGGGAGACCCAGTACTTC. As protein: CASSSTVGSGGVRETQYF.

This clonotype was counted a few times. The chain uses TRBV2 and TRBJ2-7, with D possibly TRBD1 on 6 matching bases. Trimming cost V 3 bases and J 1 base, with 10 bases left between them. The germline V gene encodes CDR1 SNHLY and CDR2 FYNNEI. CDR3 length: 14 residues. This chain's CDR3 is CASSEIGGSYEQYF. Written as DNA, the CDR3 is TGTGCCAGCAGTGAGATAGGGGGTTCCTACGAGCAGTACTTC.

The sample holds a few counts of this clonotype. The chain joins TRBV7-8 to TRBJ2-1, with 12 nucleotides matching TRBD2. The CDR3 runs to 16 residues. Germline V CDR1 and CDR2: SGHVS, FQNEAQ. The ends lost 4 bases at V and 4 bases at J; junction bases unmatched: 5. CDR3 nucleotide sequence: TGTGCCAGCAGCTCCTGGACTAGCGGGGCGTACAATGAGCAGTTCTTC. Protein: CASSSWTSGAYNEQFF.

The chain employs TRBV7-2 and TRBJ1-5; D is undetermined. Per germline, CDR1 SGHTA and CDR2 FQGNSA. The CDR3 is 16 amino acids. Deletions cut 0 bases from V and 4 bases from J, with 13 bases between. CDR3 nucleotide sequence: TGTGCCAGCAGCTTAGCGCGGGGTTTTGGGAATCAGCCCCAGCATTTT. It specifies CASSLARGFGNQPQHF.

There are a few counts of this clonotype. The gene calls are TRBV7-6 and TRBJ2-5; D perhaps matches TRBD2 (7 bases). CDR1 and CDR2 (germline): SGHVS, FNYEAQ. The germline V and J ends were trimmed by 0 bases and 1 base, with 9 bases remaining between them. The CDR3 extends over 15 amino acids. CDR3 sequence (DNA): TGTGCCAGCAGCTTAGCGGGAGGGGGCCAAGAGACCCAGTACTTC. Amino acid sequence: CASSLAGGGQETQYF.

This clonotype occurred a few times. The V gene is TRBV2, the J gene TRBJ2-3; D perhaps matches TRBD2 (7 bases). Per the germline V gene, CDR1 is SNHLY and CDR2 is FYNNEI. There are 20 residues in the CDR3. Between the trimmed V and J ends, which lost 5 bases and 0 bases, there was a span of 27 bases. The CDR3 here is CASSYLRGGGNWTSTDTQYF. The CDR3, as DNA: TGTGCCAGCAGTTATTTAAGGGGGGGGGGCAACTGGACTAGCACAGATACGCAGTATTTT.

This clonotype occurred a few times. V and J are TRBV5-4 and TRBJ2-2; 11 bases fit TRBD2. The CDR3 spans 16 residues. V dropped 4 bases and J dropped 0; count of bases not matched to a gene: 2. Germline-derived CDR1 and CDR2 are SGHNT and YYREEE (reference sequence). The CDR3 nucleotides read TGTGCCAGCAGCCCTAGCGGGGGGACGAACACCGGGGAGCTGTTTTTT. This gives the protein CASSPSGGTNTGELFF. The whole variable domain, filled in from reference TRBV5-4 and TRBJ2-2, reads ETGVTQSPTHLIKTRGQQVTLRCSSQSGHNTVSWYQQALGQGPQFIFQYYREEENGRGNFPPRFSGLQFPNYSSELNVNALELDDSALYLCASSPSGGTNTGELFFGEGSRLTVL.

This clonotype was observed a few times. The chain uses TRBV2 and TRBJ1-5, with D possibly matching TRBD1 (6 bases). CDR1 and CDR2 (germline): SNHLY, FYNNEI. Trimming took off 3 bases at V and 4 bases at J, with 13 bases between the two ends. This CDR3 contains 15 residues. For the CDR3, the DNA is TGTGCCAGCAGTGAGGGGGGCGCGTTTAATCAGCCCCAGCATTTT. Its protein product is CASSEGGAFNQPQHF.

This rearrangement joins TRBV12-3 or TRBV12-4 to TRBJ1-3; D is possibly TRBD1 (5 bases). Trimming pared 2 bases from V and 6 bases from J, leaving 14 bases between. The CDR3 runs to 15 residues. CDR3 region: CASSLSWARENTIYF. Written as DNA, the CDR3 is TGTGCCAGCAGTTTAAGCTGGGCCAGGGAAAACACCATATATTTT.

In this sample, this clonotype turned up a few times. The chain recombines TRBV28 with TRBJ2-6; 7 nucleotides match TRBD1. Trimming removed 1 base from V and 4 bases from J; junction bases left unmatched: 7. The CDR3 extends over 17 amino acids. Germline V gene sequence: CDR1 MDHEN, CDR2 SYDVKM. The CDR3 reads CASSLSTRGSGANVLTF. The CDR3, as DNA: TGTGCCAGCAGTTTATCTACCAGGGGGTCCGGGGCCAACGTCCTGACTTTC. The full variable domain, with the rest looked up from reference TRBV28 and TRBJ2-6, is DVKVTQSSRYLVKRTGEKVFLECVQDMDHENMFWYRQDPGLGLRLIYFSYDVKMKEKGDIPEGYSVSREKKERFSLILESASTNQTSMYLCASSLSTRGSGANVLTFGAGSRLTVL.

This clonotype was observed a few times. V usage is TRBV7-8 and J usage is TRBJ2-7; D is ambiguous. The V and J ends lost 3 bases and 6 bases respectively, with 15 bases between them. The CDR3 covers 14 residues. Germline CDR1 is SGHVS and CDR2 is FQNEAQ. The CDR3 is CASSFPGPKAEQYF. The CDR3 DNA reads TGTGCCAGCAGCTTCCCAGGCCCCAAGGCCGAGCAGTACTTC.

The genes are TRBV7-2 and TRBJ2-5; D remains unclear. Germline V lookup: CDR1 SGHTA, CDR2 FQGNSA. V was cut by 4 bases and J by 1 base, with 10 bases left in between. This CDR3 has 14 residues. The CDR3 DNA reads TGTGCCAGCAGCTCGGTGGAGTTCCAAGAGACCCAGTACTTC. It is translated as CASSSVEFQETQYF.

This sequence joins TRBV7-2 and TRBJ1-2; TRBD1 matches at 8 bases. The CDR3 loop spans 14 amino acids. CDR1 and CDR2 (germline): SGHTA, FQGNSA. V lost 4 bases, J lost 4 bases, and 5 bases stayed unmatched. CDR3 sequence (DNA): TGTGCCAGCAGCTCCGGCGGACAGGGCTATGGCTACACCTTC. It yields the protein CASSSGGQGYGYTF.

The chain couples TRBV7-3 to TRBJ2-5, with TRBD2 as a possible D gene (6 bases). The CDR3 is 15 residues long. Germline assignment: CDR1 SGHTA and CDR2 FQGTGA. Trimming pared 0 bases from V and 5 bases from J, leaving 13 bases between. The CDR3 coding sequence is TGTGCCAGCAGCTTAACGGGGCTTGGAGGGGAGACCCAGTACTTC. This codes for CASSLTGLGGETQYF.

This clonotype was counted only a few times. V and J are TRBV28 and TRBJ1-2; maybe TRBD1 (5 bases). The CDR3 spans 13 residues. V was pared by 3 bases and J by 2 bases, with 7 bases between. Germline CDR1 MDHEN, CDR2 SYDVKM. This chain's CDR3 is CASSFGTNYGYTF. In DNA form, the CDR3 reads TGTGCCAGCAGTTTTGGGACGAACTATGGCTACACCTTC.

This clonotype turned up a few times. The genes are TRBV7-9 and TRBJ2-1; weak D call: TRBD2 (5 bases). V was clipped by 5 bases and J by 0 bases, with 14 bases between them. CDR1 is SEHNR and CDR2 is FQNEAQ in the germline V gene (reference sequence). This CDR3 is built from 16 residues. The CDR3 bases are TGTGCCAGCAGCCCACGCATGGGGAGCTCCTACAATGAGCAGTTCTTC. This translates into CASSPRMGSSYNEQFF.

The gene calls are TRBV7-8 and TRBJ1-1; D gene unclear. The V end was cut by 1 base, the J end by 5 bases, with 11 bases between. Germline V gene sequence: CDR1 SGHVS, CDR2 FQNEAQ. This CDR3 comprises 14 residues. CDR3 region: CASSLGRGRTEAFF. The CDR3 coding sequence is TGTGCCAGCAGCTTAGGAAGAGGGCGAACTGAAGCTTTCTTT.

This rearrangement joins TRBV2 to TRBJ2-3; TRBD1 matches 11 bases. The CDR3 has 16 amino acids. CDR1 and CDR2 from the germline V gene are SNHLY and FYNNEI. V lost 6 bases, J lost 2 bases, and 7 bases stayed unmatched. CDR3 loop: CASRLGTGGFTDTQYF. In nucleotides, the CDR3 is TGTGCCAGCAGGCTTGGGACAGGGGGGTTCACAGATACGCAGTATTTT.

The genes are TRBV7-2 and TRBJ1-2; D is possibly TRBD1 (6 bases). V was cut by 1 base and J by 5 bases, with 14 bases left in between. CDR1 and CDR2 from the germline V gene are SGHTA and FQGNSA. The CDR3 runs 15 residues. The CDR3 DNA reads TGTGCCAGCAGCTTAGTGGACAGTAAGAATTATGGCTACACCTTC. The encoded protein is CASSLVDSKNYGYTF.

This chain uses TRBV7-4 with TRBJ2-7; D is ambiguous. The CDR3 runs 12 residues. Trimming cost V 1 base and J 6 bases, with 7 bases left between them. Germline V gene sequence: CDR1 SGHVT, CDR2 SQSDAQ. CDR3 sequence: CASSLGPSEQYF. DNA of the CDR3: TGTGCCAGCAGCTTAGGGCCGTCCGAGCAGTACTTC.